This T cell receptor (beta chain) stems from a study of blood T cell repertoires in COVID-19. Germline V lookup: CDR1 MDHEN, CDR2 SYDVKM. V lost 2 bases and J 6 bases, leaving 8 bases between the germline ends. The CDR3 is 13 residues long. Authors' analysis steps: Reference gene primer amplification yielded estimated nucleated cell counts. The protocol was immunoSEQ multiplex PCR, while the TCRdb copy is restricted to in-frame clones and leaves out a portion. V and J calls and clone size are as listed in that table; D and trimming were resolved from the DNA. The table has 35,000 to 55,000 clones, about 85% seen once. This clone was recorded once.

This receptor was taken from a human donor in a cohort sampled during active COVID-19. Sequencing used peripheral blood. The chain links TRBV28 to TRBJ1-5; D gene unclear. The CDR3 loop is CASSLDGGQPQHF. DNA for the CDR3: TGTGCCAGCAGTTTAGACGGCGGTCAGCCCCAGCATTTT.